The 31 T cell receptor beta chains presented below share a single source sample, sequenced in a study of blood T cell repertoires in COVID-19 (dated by TCRdb to between 2020 and 2021). The library was generated by the immunoSEQ multiplex PCR assay. The table comes from immuneACCESS by way of TCRdb, which keeps in-frame sequences with V and J called. Part of the clones is missing from these tables; in studies checked, under half for an unresolved V gene and the rest for unknown reasons. Recorded for this sample are tens of thousands of clones; approximately 84% of them occurred a single time. Of the sample, under 13% is held by the ten largest clones. Input material: peripheral blood. Receptor source: a man aged 70-80 years with active or convalescent COVID-19.

This chain links TRBV6-5 with TRBJ2-7; TRBD2 matches at 11 bases. The CDR3 has 13 residues. Germline loops: CDR1 MNHEY, CDR2 SVGAGI. The V and J ends lost 6 bases and 5 bases, in that order; junction bases with no gene match: 3. In DNA form, the CDR3 reads TGTGCCAGCAGACTAGCGGGAGTAGACGAGCAGTACTTC. It yields the protein CASRLAGVDEQYF.

This chain connects TRBV5-1 to TRBJ2-1, with TRBD1 matching over 8 bases. The germline gives CDR1 SGHRS, CDR2 YFSETQ. V lost 4 bases, J lost 3 bases, and 6 bases stayed unmatched. This CDR3 is 15 amino acids long. The CDR3 region is CASSPAGTGYNEQFF. CDR3 bases: TGCGCCAGCAGCCCGGCGGGGACAGGCTACAATGAGCAGTTCTTC.

The CDR3 protein is CASRPTGGDEQYF. Here the CDR3 DNA reads TGTGCCAGCAGACCTACAGGGGGCGACGAGCAGTACTTC. V is TRBV6-2 or TRBV6-3 and J is TRBJ2-7, with TRBD1 identical over 9 bases. V lost 6 bases to trimming and J lost 5 bases; unmatched junction nucleotides: 5. Germline V gene data show CDR1 as MNHEY and CDR2 as SVGEGT. The CDR3 has 13 residues.

V is TRBV19 and J is TRBJ2-1; 11 bases fit TRBD2. Trimming removed 1 base from V and 9 bases from J; junction bases left unmatched: 5. The germline CDR1 and CDR2 sequences are LNHDA and SQIVND (reference sequence). This CDR3 is 15 amino acids long. In DNA, the CDR3 is TGTGCCAGTAGTATAGTTGCTACTAGCGGGGGTGAGCAGTTCTTC. Translating it yields CASSIVATSGGEQFF.

The genes are TRBV28 and TRBJ2-7; D possibly corresponds to TRBD1 (6 bases). The CDR3 consists of 13 residues. Germline V gene sequence: CDR1 MDHEN, CDR2 SYDVKM. The V and J ends lost 5 bases and 4 bases respectively, with 12 bases between them. CDR3: CASSPGHQYEQYF. CDR3 nucleotide sequence: TGTGCCAGCAGTCCGGGACACCAATACGAGCAGTACTTC.

The rearrangement links TRBV27 to TRBJ2-7, with 8 bases matching TRBD1. Unmatched junction bases numbered 1, after V lost 3 bases and J lost 0 bases. CDR1 is MNHEY and CDR2 is SMNVEV in the germline V gene (reference sequence). The CDR3 has 14 residues. The CDR3 sequence is CASSFGQGSYEQYF. Here the CDR3 DNA reads TGTGCCAGCAGTTTCGGACAGGGCTCCTACGAGCAGTACTTC.

V gene TRBV6-6 combines with J gene TRBJ2-2, with TRBD2 identical over 7 bases. V lost 3 bases and J lost 4; bases outside the gene matches: 5. Germline loops: CDR1 MNHNY, CDR2 SVGAGI (reference sequence). There are 15 residues in the CDR3. The CDR3 region is CASSYRREPTGELFF. The DNA for the CDR3 is TGTGCCAGCAGTTATCGGCGGGAGCCCACCGGGGAGCTGTTTTTT.

V usage is TRBV10-3 and J usage is TRBJ2-7; 9 bases are a match to TRBD2. J lost 5 bases, V lost 0 bases, and 2 bases had no gene match. Germline values: CDR1 ENHRY, CDR2 SYGVKD. This CDR3 is 14 amino acids long. CDR3 sequence (DNA): TGTGCCATCAGTGAGTCTAGCGGGAGTAACGAGCAGTACTTC. Residues: CAISESSGSNEQYF.

The rearrangement uses TRBV7-9 and TRBJ2-3; D is uncertain. V was pared by 4 bases and J by 4 bases, with 12 bases between. CDR3 length equals 14 residues. Germline V gene lookup returns CDR1 SEHNR and CDR2 FQNEAQ (reference sequence). In DNA, the CDR3 is TGTGCCAGCAGCTCTTATTCGAGAGCAGATACGCAGTATTTT. Its protein is CASSSYSRADTQYF.

The chain has TRBV5-4 and TRBJ2-7; 7 bases agree with TRBD2. Trimming cost V 2 bases and J 1 base; bases outside gene matches: 3. Looked up from germline, CDR1 is SGHNT and CDR2 is YYREEE (reference sequence). This CDR3 has 14 amino acids. The CDR3 loop is CASSFSSGSYEQYF. CDR3 sequence (DNA): TGTGCCAGCAGCTTCTCTAGCGGATCCTACGAGCAGTACTTC.

In the case of this clone: Other DNA variants within this sample encode the same CDR3. The J gene is TRBJ1-4, the V gene TRBV6-6, with D unresolved. This CDR3 region has 15 residues. Germline V gene sequence: CDR1 MNHNY, CDR2 SVGAGI (reference sequence). Trimming cost V 0 bases and J 4 bases, with 9 bases left between them. CDR3 region: CASSYSGGINEKLFF. The CDR3, as DNA: TGTGCCAGCAGTTACTCTGGAGGTATTAATGAAAAACTGTTTTTT.

The rearrangement uses TRBV25-1 and TRBJ1-1; no clear D gene. V was pared by 3 bases and J by 5 bases, with 4 bases between. Per germline, CDR1 MGHDK and CDR2 SYGVNS. The CDR3 is 11 residues long. CDR3 loop: CASSEYTEAFF. In nucleotides, the CDR3 is TGTGCCAGCAGTGAGTATACTGAAGCTTTCTTT.

This clone showed up just once. The rearrangement uses TRBV28 and TRBJ1-2, with D possibly matching TRBD1 (5 bases). The V and J ends lost 4 bases and 8 bases respectively, with 20 bases between them. This CDR3 comprises 15 residues. Per germline, CDR1 MDHEN and CDR2 SYDVKM. The CDR3 DNA sequence: TGTGCCAGCAGTTCCCTCGGGGGGTCCCTCGGGGGCTACACCTTC. It translates to CASSSLGGSLGGYTF.

This sequence joins TRBV4-1 and TRBJ2-7; TRBD1 aligns across 7 bases. The CDR3 loop spans 15 amino acids. Germline-derived CDR1 and CDR2 are MGHRA and YSYEKL. Trimming took 4 bases from V and 4 from J; bases not matched to a gene: 10. In DNA, the CDR3 is TGCGCCAGCAGCCCCCTCCGACAGGGACAATACGAGCAGTACTTC. This encodes CASSPLRQGQYEQYF.

The chain joins TRBV10-3 to TRBJ1-1; D not resolved. Germline V gene sequence: CDR1 ENHRY, CDR2 SYGVKD. The CDR3 extends over 13 amino acids. Between the trimmed V and J ends, which lost 3 bases and 1 base, there was a span of 6 bases. CDR3 DNA sequence: TGTGCCATCAGTGAAACTAGGAACACTGAAGCTTTCTTT. Amino acid sequence: CAISETRNTEAFF.

The chain links TRBV4-3 to TRBJ2-1; 14 nucleotides agree with TRBD2. Trimming at V came to 3 bases and at J to 7 bases, leaving 8 bases not matched to a gene. Germline V CDR1 and CDR2: LGHNA, YSLEER. The CDR3 is 17 amino acids. The CDR3 loop is CASSHLPWTSGRNEQFF. In nucleotides, the CDR3 is TGCGCCAGCAGCCATCTTCCTTGGACTAGCGGGAGGAATGAGCAGTTCTTC.

The V call is TRBV4-1, the J call TRBJ1-2; the D gene is possibly TRBD1 (5 bases). V lost 6 bases, J lost 8 bases, and 22 bases lay in between. Germline loops: CDR1 MGHRA, CDR2 YSYEKL. CDR3 length equals 15 residues. CDR3 residues: CASSRSSDLGVGYTF. In nucleotides, the CDR3 is TGCGCCAGCAGTCGCTCATCGGATTTAGGGGTCGGCTACACCTTC.

The chain combines TRBV7-3 with TRBJ2-5, with a possible D match to TRBD1 (5 bases). The length of the CDR3 is 14 residues. Per germline, CDR1 SGHTA and CDR2 FQGTGA. Trimming took off 2 bases at V and 1 base at J, with 8 bases between the two ends. Here the CDR3 DNA reads TGTGCCAGCAGCTTAGGGGCAGGCCAAGAGACCCAGTACTTC. Protein product: CASSLGAGQETQYF. Supplemented by reference TRBV7-3 and TRBJ2-5, the full variable domain reads GAGVSQTPSNKVTEKGKYVELRCDPISGHTALYWYRQSLGQGPEFLIYFQGTGAADDSGLPNDRFFAVRPEGSVSTLKIQRTERGDSAVYLCASSLGAGQETQYFGPGTRLLVL.

The rearrangement uses TRBV28 and TRBJ1-4; D gene uncertain. Germline V lookup: CDR1 MDHEN, CDR2 SYDVKM. V was trimmed by 6 bases and J by 4 bases, leaving 12 bases between them. The CDR3 is 14 residues long. The chain's CDR3 is CASSPSGINEKLFF. The CDR3 nucleotides read TGTGCCAGCAGCCCCAGTGGCATTAATGAAAAACTGTTTTTT.

The chain recombines TRBV15 with TRBJ2-5; 10 nucleotides agree with TRBD1. The V gene end was trimmed by 5 bases and the J gene end by 5 bases; junction bases not matched to a gene: 8. The length of the CDR3 is 15 residues. Germline V gives CDR1 LNHNV, CDR2 YYDKDF (reference sequence). For the CDR3, the DNA is TGTGCCACCAGCTACGACAGGGGGCTGAAGGAGACCCAGTACTTC. As protein: CATSYDRGLKETQYF.

This chain links TRBV5-6 with TRBJ2-2; the D gene is possibly TRBD2 (5 bases). Trimming removed 3 bases at V and 3 bases at J, with 15 bases between. Per germline, CDR1 SGHDT and CDR2 YYEEEE. The CDR3 totals 16 residues. The CDR3 spells CASSSPVGRDTGELFF. In nucleotides, the CDR3 is TGTGCCAGCAGCTCGCCCGTTGGGCGGGACACCGGGGAGCTGTTTTTT.

This clone was seen a few times. The chain is built from TRBV27 and TRBJ1-2; 7 nucleotides agree with TRBD1. The V gene's germline CDR1 is MNHEY and CDR2 SMNVEV (reference sequence). The V segment lost 8 bases and the J segment 2 bases; nucleotides outside the gene matches: 8. There are 14 residues in the CDR3. The CDR3 region is CASGTLQGNYGYTF. CDR3 nucleotide sequence: TGTGCCAGCGGGACGCTACAGGGGAACTATGGCTACACCTTC.

The rearrangement uses TRBV25-1 and TRBJ1-2; D possibly corresponds to TRBD1 (5 bases). The CDR3 contains 15 residues. CDR1 MGHDK and CDR2 SYGVNS come from the germline V gene. Between the trimmed V and J ends, which lost 4 bases and 5 bases, there was a span of 17 bases. CDR3 in DNA: TGTGCCAGCAGTGGCTCCGGGGGGGGAATTTATGGCTACACCTTC. This translates into CASSGSGGGIYGYTF.

The chain combines TRBV5-1 with TRBJ2-1, with D possibly matching TRBD2 (5 bases). Looked up from germline, CDR1 is SGHRS and CDR2 is YFSETQ. The CDR3 is 13 residues long. The V end was cut by 0 bases, the J end by 8 bases, with 9 bases between. The CDR3 DNA follows: TGCGCCAGCAGCTTGGGAGGCGGGTATGAGCAGTTCTTC. This encodes CASSLGGGYEQFF.

Only one count was recorded for this clone. The V gene is TRBV29-1, the J gene TRBJ2-3; 10 bases align to TRBD1. This CDR3 has 16 amino acids. Germline CDR1 is SQVTM and CDR2 is ANQGSEA. Trimming removed 7 bases from V and 0 bases from J; junction bases left unmatched: 10. In DNA form, the CDR3 reads TGCAGCGGTCCTGGGGACAGGGGACCGAGCACAGATACGCAGTATTTT. Translation: CSGPGDRGPSTDTQYF.

The gene calls are TRBV4-2 and TRBJ1-2; TRBD1 matches at 8 bases. Per germline, CDR1 LGHNA and CDR2 YNFKEQ. The CDR3 is 17 amino acids. Unmatched junction bases numbered 7, after V lost 1 base and J lost 0 bases. This CDR3 is CASSQGAGGYTNYGYTF. In nucleotides, the CDR3 is TGTGCCAGCAGCCAAGGCGCAGGGGGCTATACTAACTATGGCTACACCTTC.

The V call is TRBV28, the J call TRBJ2-7; D possibly corresponds to TRBD2 (5 bases). The CDR3 covers 16 residues. Germline CDR1 and CDR2: MDHEN and SYDVKM. Between the trimmed V and J ends, which lost 5 bases and 3 bases, there was a span of 20 bases. In nucleotides, the CDR3 is TGTGCCAGCAGTCAATCTCAGGCGAGGGAAATCTACGAGCAGTACTTC. Its protein is CASSQSQAREIYEQYF.

The rearrangement links TRBV28 to TRBJ1-5, with 8 nucleotides matching TRBD1. Germline V gene lookup returns CDR1 MDHEN and CDR2 SYDVKM. The CDR3 has 15 amino acids. After removal of 7 bases from V and 7 bases from J, the junction contained 12 bases not matched to a gene. CDR3 bases: TGTGCCAGCACGTCAGGACAGGGAATTTGGCAGCCCCAGCATTTT. Residues: CASTSGQGIWQPQHF.

The gene calls are TRBV6-6 and TRBJ2-7, with 11 bases aligning to TRBD2. J gave up 4 bases and V 3 bases, and 5 bases lay outside the gene matches. The CDR3 contains 15 residues. Per the germline V gene, CDR1 is MNHNY and CDR2 is SVGAGI (reference sequence). Here the CDR3 reads CASSYTSGSKYEQYF. CDR3 coding DNA: TGTGCCAGCAGTTATACTAGCGGGAGTAAGTACGAGCAGTACTTC.

The gene calls are TRBV18 and TRBJ1-4; the match to TRBD1 covers 8 bases. CDR1 KGHSH and CDR2 LQKENI come from the germline V gene. This CDR3 has 14 residues. V dropped 3 bases and J dropped 8; count of bases not matched to a gene: 5. Written as DNA, the CDR3 is TGTGCCAGCTCACCGACAGGGGAGGGGGAAAAACTGTTTTTT. Its translation is CASSPTGEGEKLFF. Full variable domain (remainder filled in from reference TRBV18 and TRBJ1-4): NAGVMQNPRHLVRRRGQEARLRCSPMKGHSHVYWYRQLPEEGLKFMVYLQKENIIDESGMPKERFSAEFPKEGPSILRIQQVVRGDSAAYFCASSPTGEGEKLFFGSGTQLSVL.

The rearrangement joins TRBV7-8 to TRBJ1-1; 7 nucleotides line up with TRBD1. In germline, CDR1 is SGHVS, CDR2 FQNEAQ. The CDR3 is 16 amino acids. V shed 5 bases, J shed 1 base, and the junction held 10 bases outside the gene matches. CDR3 bases: TGTGCCAGCAGCCCGTATTCGACAGGGAGGAACACTGAAGCTTTCTTT. This encodes CASSPYSTGRNTEAFF.